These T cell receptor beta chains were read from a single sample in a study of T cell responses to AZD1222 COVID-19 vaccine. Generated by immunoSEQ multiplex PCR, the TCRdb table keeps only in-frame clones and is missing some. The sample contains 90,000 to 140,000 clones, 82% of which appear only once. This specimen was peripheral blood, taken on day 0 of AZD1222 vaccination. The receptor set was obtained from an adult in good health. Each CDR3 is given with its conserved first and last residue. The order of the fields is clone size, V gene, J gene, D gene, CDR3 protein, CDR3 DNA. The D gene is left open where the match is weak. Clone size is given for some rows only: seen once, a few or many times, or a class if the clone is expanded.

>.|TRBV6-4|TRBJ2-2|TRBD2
CASSPAGGHTGELFF
TGTGCCAGCAGCCCCGCGGGGGGCCACACCGGGGAGCTGTTTTTT
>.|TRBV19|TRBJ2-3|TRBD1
CASTAGRGYTDTQYF
TGTGCCAGTACTGCCGGCAGGGGGTACACAGATACGCAGTATTTT
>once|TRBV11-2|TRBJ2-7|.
CASSEFGSPYF
TGTGCCAGCAGCGAATTTGGGTCGCCGTACTTC
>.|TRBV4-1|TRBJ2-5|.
CASSQGWVSGETQYF
TGCGCCAGCAGCCAAGGGTGGGTCAGCGGGGAGACCCAGTACTTC
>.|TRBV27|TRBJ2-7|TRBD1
CASCLHAPGQTPGSAYEQYF
TGTGCCAGCTGTCTACATGCACCGGGACAGACTCCTGGTAGCGCCTACGAGCAGTACTTC
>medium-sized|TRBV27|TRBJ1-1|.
CASVTGLVAFF
TGTGCCAGTGTTACAGGGTTAGTAGCTTTCTTT
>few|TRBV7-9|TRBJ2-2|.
CASSLVVGDTGELFF
TGTGCCAGCAGCTTAGTGGTCGGGGACACCGGGGAGCTGTTTTTT
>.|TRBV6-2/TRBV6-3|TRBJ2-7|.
CASSNERAGNLGPEQYF
TGTGCCAGCAGTAACGAGAGGGCAGGGAATCTGGGTCCCGAGCAGTACTTC
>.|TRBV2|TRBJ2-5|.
CASSPRDLGETQYF
TGTGCCAGCAGCCCCCGGGACCTTGGCGAGACCCAGTACTTC
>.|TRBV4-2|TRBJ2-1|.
CASSQPGLPQSSYNEQFF
TGTGCCAGCAGCCAACCGGGACTCCCCCAGAGCTCCTACAATGAGCAGTTCTTC
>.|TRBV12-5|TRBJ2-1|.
CASGFGTGGNEQFF
TGTGCTAGTGGTTTCGGGACCGGAGGTAATGAGCAGTTCTTC
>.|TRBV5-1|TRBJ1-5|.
CASSLGGHQPQHF
TGCGCCAGCAGCTTGGGGGGACACCAGCCCCAGCATTTT
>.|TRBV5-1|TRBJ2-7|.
CASSLGASYEQYF
TGCGCCAGCAGCTTGGGTGCCTCCTACGAGCAGTACTTC
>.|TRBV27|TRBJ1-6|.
CASRPLDPNSPLHF
TGTGCCAGCAGACCATTGGACCCCAATTCACCCCTCCACTTT
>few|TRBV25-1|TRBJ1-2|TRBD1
CASSEGRQGYGYTF
TGTGCCAGCAGTGAGGGGAGACAGGGCTATGGCTACACCTTC
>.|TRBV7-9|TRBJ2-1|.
CASRPGYNEQFF
TGTGCCAGCAGGCCGGGCTACAATGAGCAGTTCTTC
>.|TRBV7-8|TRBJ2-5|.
CASSPVQGMETQYF
TGTGCCAGCAGCCCCGTACAGGGAATGGAGACCCAGTACTTC
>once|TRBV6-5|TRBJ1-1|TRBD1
CASSEGANTEAFF
TGTGCCAGCTCGGAGGGGGCGAACACTGAAGCTTTCTTT
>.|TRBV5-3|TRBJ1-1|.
CARSLDREQTNTEAFF
TGTGCCAGAAGCTTGGACAGGGAGCAAACGAACACTGAAGCTTTCTTT
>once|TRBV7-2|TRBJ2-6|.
CASSLGGSGANVLTF
TGTGCCAGCAGCCTTGGGGGCTCTGGGGCCAACGTCCTGACTTTC
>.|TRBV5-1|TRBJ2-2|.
CASSSRGSPNTGELFF
TGCGCCAGCAGCTCGAGGGGCTCTCCGAACACCGGGGAGCTGTTTTTT
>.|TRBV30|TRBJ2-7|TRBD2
CAWTAGGSEQYF
TGTGCCTGGACCGCGGGGGGTTCGGAGCAGTACTTC
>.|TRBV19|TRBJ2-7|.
CASSAGVGSYEQYF
TGTGCCAGTAGTGCAGGGGTTGGATCCTACGAGCAGTACTTC
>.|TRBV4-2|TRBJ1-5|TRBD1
CASSQLGQGSQPQHF
TGTGCCAGCAGCCAGTTAGGACAGGGGAGCCAGCCCCAGCATTTT
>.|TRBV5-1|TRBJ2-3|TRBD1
CASSSQGADTQYF
TGCGCCAGCAGCTCACAGGGGGCAGATACGCAGTATTTT
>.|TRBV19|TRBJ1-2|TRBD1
CASSMGQTDYGYTF
TGTGCCAGTAGTATGGGACAGACAGACTATGGCTACACCTTC
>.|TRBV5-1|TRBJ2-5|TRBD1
CASSQTTGGETQYF
TGCGCCAGCAGCCAAACGACAGGGGGAGAGACCCAGTACTTC
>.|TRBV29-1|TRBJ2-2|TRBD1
CSGTGAHTGELFF
TGCAGCGGAACAGGGGCCCACACCGGGGAGCTGTTTTTT
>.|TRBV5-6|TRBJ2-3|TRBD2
CASSFLAGGDTQYF
TGTGCCAGCAGCTTTCTAGCGGGGGGAGATACGCAGTATTTT
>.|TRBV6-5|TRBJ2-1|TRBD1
CASSRQGYEQFF
TGTGCCAGCAGCAGACAGGGCTATGAGCAGTTCTTC
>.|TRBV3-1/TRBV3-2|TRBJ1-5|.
CASSQLRGPQHF
TGTGCCAGCAGCCAACTCAGGGGGCCCCAGCATTTT
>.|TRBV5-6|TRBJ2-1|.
CASSRTDNPSYNEQFF
TGTGCCAGCAGCCGGACAGATAACCCCTCCTACAATGAGCAGTTCTTC
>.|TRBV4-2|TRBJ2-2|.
CASSQTVLGRDRTGELFF
TGTGCCAGCAGCCAAACGGTATTGGGCAGGGATCGCACCGGGGAGCTGTTTTTT
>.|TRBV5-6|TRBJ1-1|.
CASSLDTEAFF
TGTGCCAGCAGCTTGGATACTGAAGCTTTCTTT
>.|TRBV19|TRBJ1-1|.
CASSILGLGEAFF
TGTGCCAGTAGTATCCTCGGGTTGGGTGAAGCTTTCTTT
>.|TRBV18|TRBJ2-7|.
CASSPPSGRNYEQYF
TGTGCCAGCTCACCACCTTCGGGAAGAAACTACGAGCAGTACTTC
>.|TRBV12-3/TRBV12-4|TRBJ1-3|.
CASRLDPGNTIYF
TGTGCCAGCAGATTGGACCCTGGAAACACCATATATTTT
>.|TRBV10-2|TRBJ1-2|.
CASSDGGRNGYTF
TGCGCCAGCAGTGATGGGGGGAGGAATGGCTACACCTTC